This paragraph reports one T cell receptor beta chain. This entry is derived from a study of early T cells in non-severe SARS-CoV-2 infection. The CDR3 covers 15 residues. The germline V gene encodes CDR1 MDHEN and CDR2 SYDVKM. V shed 4 bases and J shed 3 bases, with 16 bases lying between them. TCRdb ran MiXCR on the 5' RACE reads and lists one entry per CDR3 protein. This sample has approximately 65,000 distinct CDR3 sequences; approximately 14% occur once, and the top ten carry around an eighth. Sequencing was done on a sample of whole blood. This receptor was taken from an adult who was a healthcare worker with PCR-confirmed SARS-CoV-2 infection or an uninfected control (not recorded which). The V and J genes are TRBV28 and TRBJ2-7, with D hard to call. The CDR3 loop reads CASSYQTGLVYEQYF. CDR3 sequence (DNA): TGTGCCAGCAGTTACCAAACGGGCCTAGTCTACGAGCAGTACTTC.